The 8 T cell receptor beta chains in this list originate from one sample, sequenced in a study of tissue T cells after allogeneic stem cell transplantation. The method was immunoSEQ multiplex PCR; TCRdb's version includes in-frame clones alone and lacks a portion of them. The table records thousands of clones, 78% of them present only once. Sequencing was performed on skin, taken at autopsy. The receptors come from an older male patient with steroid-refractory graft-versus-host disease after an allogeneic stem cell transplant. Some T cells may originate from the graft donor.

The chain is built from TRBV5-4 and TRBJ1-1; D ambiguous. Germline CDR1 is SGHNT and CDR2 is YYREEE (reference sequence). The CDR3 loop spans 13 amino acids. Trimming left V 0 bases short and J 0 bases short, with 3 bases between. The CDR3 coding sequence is TGTGCCAGCAGCTTGGGGATGAACACTGAAGCTTTCTTT. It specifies CASSLGMNTEAFF.

CDR3 nucleotide sequence: TGTGCCAGCAGCTCCCTAGGACAGGGCACCGGGGAGCTGTTTTTT. Translation: CASSSLGQGTGELFF. This chain uses TRBV7-9 with TRBJ2-2; 8 positions agree with TRBD1. The CDR3 has 15 residues. Per the germline V gene, CDR1 is SEHNR and CDR2 is FQNEAQ (reference sequence). The V gene end was trimmed by 4 bases and the J gene end by 4 bases; junction bases not matched to a gene: 5.

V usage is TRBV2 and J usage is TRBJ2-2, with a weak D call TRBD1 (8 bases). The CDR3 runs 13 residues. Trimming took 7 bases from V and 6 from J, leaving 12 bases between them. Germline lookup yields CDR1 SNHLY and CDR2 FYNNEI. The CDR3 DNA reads TGTGCCAGCACACAGGGGGGGGCCGGGGAGCTGTTTTTT. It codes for CASTQGGAGELFF.

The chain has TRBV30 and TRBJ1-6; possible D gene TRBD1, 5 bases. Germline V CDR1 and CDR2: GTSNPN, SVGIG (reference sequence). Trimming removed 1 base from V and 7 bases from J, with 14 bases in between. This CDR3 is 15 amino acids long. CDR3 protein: CAWSGRVRTNSPLHF. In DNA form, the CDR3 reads TGTGCCTGGAGTGGGAGGGTTCGGACAAATTCACCCCTCCACTTT.

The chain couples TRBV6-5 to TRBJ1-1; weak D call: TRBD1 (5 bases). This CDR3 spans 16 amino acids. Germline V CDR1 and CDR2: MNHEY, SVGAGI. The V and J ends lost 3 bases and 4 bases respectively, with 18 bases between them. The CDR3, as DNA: TGTGCCAGCAGTTATTGGAGGGACGGGGAGGCCACTGAAGCTTTCTTT. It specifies CASSYWRDGEATEAFF.

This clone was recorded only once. CDR3 region: CASSLTDRTDTQYF. The CDR3 nucleotides read TGCGCCAGCAGCTTGACTGACCGCACAGATACGCAGTATTTT. V and J are TRBV5-1 and TRBJ2-3; D unclear. The CDR3 runs 14 residues. V was trimmed by 1 base and J by 1 base, leaving 7 bases between them. CDR1 is SGHRS, CDR2 YFSETQ, per germline.

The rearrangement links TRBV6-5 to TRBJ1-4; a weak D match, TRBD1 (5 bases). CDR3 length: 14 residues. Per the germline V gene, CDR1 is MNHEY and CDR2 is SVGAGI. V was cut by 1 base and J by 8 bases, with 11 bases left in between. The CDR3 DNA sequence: TGTGCCAGCAGTTACTGGGGGGATCAGGAAAAACTGTTTTTT. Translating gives CASSYWGDQEKLFF.

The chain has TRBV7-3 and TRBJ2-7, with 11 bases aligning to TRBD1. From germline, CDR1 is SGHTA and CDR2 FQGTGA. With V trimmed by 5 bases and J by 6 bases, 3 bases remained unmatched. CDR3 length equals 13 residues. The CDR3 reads CASSPDRGREQYF. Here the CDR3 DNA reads TGTGCCAGCAGCCCGGACAGGGGGCGCGAGCAGTACTTC.